The rows below give T cell receptor beta chains drawn from one sample of a study of technical replicates of blood from several donors. Sequencing used immunoSEQ multiplex PCR; TCRdb keeps in-frame clones, though not all of them. The table lists about 83,000 clones, 90% to 95% of them singletons. The specimen was T cells isolated from PBMCs. All receptors derive from a human donor in good health. Each CDR3 is given with its conserved first and last residue. The D gene is left open where the match is weak. Where a row states a size, it is once, few, many or the class of an expanded clone; other rows omit it.

d_call | j_call | v_call | clone_size | cdr3_nt | cdr3_aa
- | TRBJ2-7 | TRBV13 | - | TGTGCCAGCTTCGACAGGAGCTCCTACGAGCAGTACTTC | CASFDRSSYEQYF
TRBD2 | TRBJ2-3 | TRBV15 | - | TGTGCCACCAGCAGAGTCCCGGGAGGGACCACAGATACGCAGTATTTT | CATSRVPGGTTDTQYF
- | TRBJ1-1 | TRBV27 | once | TGTGCCAGCAGTTTATCATACAGGGATGCTGAAGCTTTCTTT | CASSLSYRDAEAFF
- | TRBJ1-3 | TRBV29-1 | - | TGCAGCGTTGGAGACAGGTCCACCATATATTTT | CSVGDRSTIYF
- | TRBJ2-5 | TRBV6-6 | - | TGTGCCAGCGGGGGGACTGTTAAAGAGACCCAGTACTTC | CASGGTVKETQYF
- | TRBJ1-5 | TRBV6-5 | - | TGTGCCAGCAGCTCCGTCGGGTATAGCAATCAGCCCCAGCATTTT | CASSSVGYSNQPQHF
TRBD1 | TRBJ2-5 | TRBV23-1 | - | TGCGCCAGCAGTCGAGCAATACAGGGGGCGGAGGAGACCCAGTACTTC | CASSRAIQGAEETQYF
- | TRBJ2-5 | TRBV28 | - | TGTGCCAGCAGTTTGGGCAGTCAAGAGACCCAGTACTTC | CASSLGSQETQYF
- | TRBJ1-5 | TRBV7-9 | - | TGTGCCAGCAGCTTAGGGCTGGGGGGGGATTATAGCAATCAGCCCCAGCATTTT | CASSLGLGGDYSNQPQHF
- | TRBJ2-6 | TRBV4-1 | once | TGCGCCAGCAGCCAAGTTGGCCTAGTGTTGCTCTCTGGGGCCAACGTCCTGACTTTC | CASSQVGLVLLSGANVLTF
TRBD1 | TRBJ2-7 | TRBV19 | - | TGTGCCAGTAGCGCGGGACAGGGACCCTACGAGCAGTACTTC | CASSAGQGPYEQYF
TRBD1 | TRBJ1-1 | TRBV6-5 | few | TGTGCCAGCAGTCAAACAGGGGGCAGAGAAGCTTTCTTT | CASSQTGGREAFF
TRBD1 | TRBJ1-6 | TRBV27 | - | TGTGCCAGCAGTTCAGCAGGGGGGAGCTCCTATAATTCACCCCTCCACTTT | CASSSAGGSSYNSPLHF
TRBD2 | TRBJ2-7 | TRBV4-1 | - | TGCGCCAGCAGCCAGGGGACTAGCGCGAGCTACGAGCAGTACTTC | CASSQGTSASYEQYF
TRBD1 | TRBJ1-4 | TRBV10-2 | - | TGCGCCAGCAGTGAAATAGTTGACAGGGTGGATCGGGAACTGTTTTTT | CASSEIVDRVDRELFF
TRBD2 | TRBJ2-1 | TRBV19 | - | TGTGCCAGTAGTGTAAAAGGTAGTAGAGCGGGGTCCTACAATGAGCAGTTCTTC | CASSVKGSRAGSYNEQFF
- | TRBJ1-5 | TRBV7-9 | few | TGTGCCGGGGGGACGGACAATCAGCCCCAGCATTTT | CAGGTDNQPQHF
- | TRBJ2-1 | TRBV27 | once | TGTGCCAGCAGTCAGGGACTCAATGAGCAGTTCTTC | CASSQGLNEQFF
- | TRBJ2-1 | TRBV7-8 | - | TGTGCCAGCAGCTTCTTAACAGGGTCTGATTTCTTC | CASSFLTGSDFF
- | TRBJ2-2 | TRBV7-9 | - | TGTGCCAGCAGCTTACGACATGCCGGGGAGCTGTTTTTT | CASSLRHAGELFF
- | TRBJ2-7 | TRBV2 | - | TGTGCCAGTGCCGGGACAAGGCTCTACGAGCAGTACTTC | CASAGTRLYEQYF
- | TRBJ1-3 | TRBV15 | - | TGTGCCACCAGCAGACAGGGTGCCGGAAACACCATATATTTT | CATSRQGAGNTIYF
- | TRBJ2-3 | TRBV6-1 | - | TGTGCCAGCAGTGAAGCACGTCTATCCTTGACGCAGTATTTT | CASSEARLSLTQYF
- | TRBJ1-1 | TRBV29-1 | - | TGCAGCGTTCATGAAGGGGTGAACACTGAAGCTTTCTTT | CSVHEGVNTEAFF
- | TRBJ2-2 | TRBV6-5 | - | TGTGCCACCTCTCCCCCGTGGTCAGGTGGCGGGGAGCTGTTTTTT | CATSPPWSGGGELFF
- | TRBJ1-5 | TRBV10-3 | few | TGTGCCATCAGTGTTGAGGTAGATCAGCCCCAGCATTTT | CAISVEVDQPQHF
- | TRBJ2-2 | TRBV6-5 | - | TGTGCCAGCAGTTACCCCCCCGTGCACGGGACCGGGGAGCTGTTTTTT | CASSYPPVHGTGELFF
TRBD2 | TRBJ2-3 | TRBV6-1 | - | TGTGCCAGCAGTGAGGCCGGGAGGAGTACGCAGTATTTT | CASSEAGRSTQYF
TRBD1 | TRBJ1-5 | TRBV4-1 | - | TGCGCCAGCAAGGGTCGGACCGAGGGGGCGATTGGTCAGCCCCAGCATTTT | CASKGRTEGAIGQPQHF
- | TRBJ2-1 | TRBV28 | - | TGTGCCAGCAGTGAACCGGCGGGACCTTACAATGAGCAGTTCTTC | CASSEPAGPYNEQFF
- | TRBJ2-5 | TRBV7-3 | once | TGTGCCAGCAGCTTAGGGCCGGGGGAGACCCAGTACTTC | CASSLGPGETQYF
- | TRBJ1-1 | TRBV29-1 | - | TGCAGCGTTGAATACGGGGGTGGTACTGAAGCTTTCTTT | CSVEYGGGTEAFF
- | TRBJ1-4 | TRBV14 | - | TGTGCCAGCAGCCAAGATCTTCTGGCCGAACGATTGAATGAAAAACTGTTTTTT | CASSQDLLAERLNEKLFF
- | TRBJ1-4 | TRBV20-1 | - | TGCAGTGCTAGCCCTTATGAAAAACTGTTTTTT | CSASPYEKLFF
- | TRBJ2-1 | TRBV6-6 | - | TGTGCCAGCAGTGCGGGACCCCGCAACTATGAGCAGTTCTTC | CASSAGPRNYEQFF
- | TRBJ1-3 | TRBV30 | - | TGTGCCTGGAGTGCTCTGTTAGGAGCTGGAAACACCATATATTTT | CAWSALLGAGNTIYF
TRBD1 | TRBJ1-2 | TRBV5-1 | - | TGCGCCAGCAGCGTAAGGGACAGGGGCGACTATGGCTACACCTTC | CASSVRDRGDYGYTF
- | TRBJ1-1 | TRBV6-5 | - | TGTGCCAGCAGTTACGGGGGGTCCGCTGAAGCTTTCTTT | CASSYGGSAEAFF
- | TRBJ1-1 | TRBV28 | - | TGTGCCAGCACCTTCGTGGGGGCCCTTATGAACACTGAAGCTTTCTTT | CASTFVGALMNTEAFF
TRBD1 | TRBJ1-5 | TRBV27 | - | TGTGCCAGCAGTCACGGACAGGGCAATCAGCCCCAGCATTTT | CASSHGQGNQPQHF
- | TRBJ1-1 | TRBV4-1 | few | TGCGCCAGCAGCCAAGATCGGGGGGGTCGGACTGAAGCTTTCTTT | CASSQDRGGRTEAFF
- | TRBJ2-7 | TRBV5-6 | - | TGTGCCAGCAGCCAGGTGCTCTCCCGTTACGAGCAGTACTTC | CASSQVLSRYEQYF
- | TRBJ2-7 | TRBV19 | - | TGTGCCAGTAGCGGCCGAGGAGGGGGCGTAAGCTACGAGCAGTACTTC | CASSGRGGGVSYEQYF
TRBD2 | TRBJ2-7 | TRBV6-1 | - | TGTGCCAGCAGTGAGGTAGAGAGGACTAGTCTTTCTTTC | CASSEVERTSLSF
- | TRBJ1-4 | TRBV10-3 | - | TGTGCCATCAGTGAGTCAGGAGACGGTGCAACTAATGAAAAACTGTTTTTT | CAISESGDGATNEKLFF